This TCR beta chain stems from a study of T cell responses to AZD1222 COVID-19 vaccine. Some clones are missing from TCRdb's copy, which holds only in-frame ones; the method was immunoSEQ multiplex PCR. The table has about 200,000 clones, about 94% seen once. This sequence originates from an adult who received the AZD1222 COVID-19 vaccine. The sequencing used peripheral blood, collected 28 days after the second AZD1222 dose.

The CDR3 loop reads CSARGVGTQYF. Here the CDR3 DNA reads TGCAGTGCTAGAGGAGTCGGTACGCAGTATTTT. The J gene is TRBJ2-3, the V gene TRBV20-1; D is uncertain. Trimming took 1 base from V and 8 from J, leaving 7 bases between them. Per germline, CDR1 DFQATT and CDR2 SNEGSKA (reference sequence). The length of the CDR3 is 11 residues.